Each of the 24 T cell receptor beta chains below was sequenced from the same sample in a study of cytomegalovirus exposure and HLA in healthy donors. Primers included in the PCR were 60 Vbeta and 13 Jbeta primers. Profiled with immunoSEQ multiplex PCR; TCRdb holds only in-frame clones, not every one. The data contain about 140,000 clones, roughly 76% of them singletons. Input material: PBMCs. Every receptor here comes from a female donor in good health and CMV-seronegative.

The rearrangement uses TRBV27 and TRBJ1-1; D may be TRBD1 (6 bases). V gave up 8 bases and J gave up 4 bases, with 14 bases separating them. Per the germline V gene, CDR1 is MNHEY and CDR2 is SMNVEV (reference sequence). CDR3 length equals 13 residues. The CDR3 nucleotides read TGTGCCAGCCAGGACAGTCATCGCACTGAAGCTTTCTTT. Translated: CASQDSHRTEAFF.

The chain combines TRBV15 with TRBJ2-7; 10 positions match TRBD2. V gave up 3 bases and J gave up 0 bases; unmatched junction bases: 5. The CDR3 is made up of 16 amino acids. Germline CDR1 reads LNHNV; CDR2 reads YYDKDF (reference sequence). CDR3 sequence (DNA): TGTGCCACCAGCAGCCTATCTAGCGGGAGCTCCTACGAGCAGTACTTC. It is translated as CATSSLSSGSSYEQYF. The full variable domain, completed using reference TRBV15 and TRBJ2-7, is DAMVIQNPRYQVTQFGKPVTLSCSQTLNHNVMYWYQQKSSQAPKLLFHYYDKDFNNEADTPDNFQSRRPNTSFCFLDIRSPGLGDTAMYLCATSSLSSGSSYEQYFGPGTRLTVT.

There are a few counts of this clone. The gene calls are TRBV25-1 and TRBJ1-3; D gene uncertain. CDR1 and CDR2 (germline): MGHDK, SYGVNS. This CDR3 contains 16 residues. V was trimmed by 1 base and J by 0 bases, leaving 10 bases between them. The CDR3 reads CASSEFHSSSGNTIYF. CDR3 in DNA: TGTGCCAGCAGTGAATTTCACAGCAGCTCTGGAAACACCATATATTTT. Filled out from reference TRBV25-1 and TRBJ1-3, the complete variable domain reads EADIYQTPRYLVIGTGKKITLECSQTMGHDKMYWYQQDPGMELHLIHYSYGVNSTEKGDLSSESTVSRIRTEHFPLTLESARPSHTSQYLCASSEFHSSSGNTIYFGEGSWLTVV.

The chain links TRBV6-5 to TRBJ1-1; no clear D. Per germline, CDR1 MNHEY and CDR2 SVGAGI. Trimming removed 7 bases from V and 5 bases from J, with 5 bases in between. This CDR3 region has 10 residues. CDR3 loop: CASKLTEAFF. The DNA of the CDR3 is TGTGCCAGCAAGCTGACTGAAGCTTTCTTT.

The V gene is TRBV30, the J gene TRBJ1-1; tentatively, D is TRBD1 (6 bases). The CDR3 spans 12 residues. CDR1 is GTSNPN, CDR2 SVGIG, per germline (reference sequence). Trimming removed 1 base from V and 6 bases from J, with 9 bases in between. The CDR3 DNA follows: TGTGCCTGGAGTGCCGAGGGGGCTGAAGCTTTCTTT. Protein product: CAWSAEGAEAFF. The whole variable domain, remainder taken from reference TRBV30 and TRBJ1-1, is SQTIHQWPATLVQPVGSPLSLECTVEGTSNPNLYWYRQAAGRGLQLLFYSVGIGQISSEVPQNLSASRPQDRQFILSSKKLLLSDSGFYLCAWSAEGAEAFFGQGTRLTVV.

This clone came up a few times. The genes are TRBV6-5 and TRBJ1-6; TRBD1 matches at 8 bases. The CDR3 extends over 15 amino acids. J gave up 10 bases and V 2 bases, and 7 bases lay outside the gene matches. CDR1 is MNHEY and CDR2 is SVGAGI in the germline V gene. The CDR3 DNA follows: TGTGCCAGCAGTTACGTAACAGGGGGTCAATCACCCCTCCACTTT. Translation: CASSYVTGGQSPLHF.

V gene TRBV6-5 combines with J gene TRBJ2-7, with TRBD1 matching over 10 bases. Germline V gives CDR1 MNHEY, CDR2 SVGAGI. V shed 0 bases, J shed 3 bases, and the junction held 2 bases outside the gene matches. The CDR3 consists of 15 residues. CDR3 nucleotide sequence: TGTGCCAGCAGTTACTCAGGGACAGGGGACTACGAGCAGTACTTC. Amino acids: CASSYSGTGDYEQYF.

This clone was recorded a few times. The rearrangement links TRBV29-1 to TRBJ1-2, with TRBD1 as a possible D gene (5 bases). The CDR3 runs 14 residues. The V and J ends lost 2 bases and 5 bases respectively, with 15 bases between them. Germline V CDR1 and CDR2: SQVTM, ANQGSEA. This chain's CDR3 is CSVELDTLGYGYTF. For the CDR3, the DNA is TGCAGCGTTGAACTGGACACCCTTGGGTATGGCTACACCTTC.

The chain uses TRBV5-4 and TRBJ2-3; a possible D gene is TRBD1 (6 bases). The CDR3 has 13 amino acids. The V end lost 2 bases, the J end lost 10 bases, and 14 bases lay between the germline ends. CDR1 is SGHNT and CDR2 is YYREEE in the germline V gene (reference sequence). DNA for the CDR3: TGTGCCAGCAGCTTAGGACAGTCCCATGCGCAGTATTTT. Translating it yields CASSLGQSHAQYF.

The chain joins TRBV28 to TRBJ2-7, with 10 nucleotides matching TRBD2. The CDR3 contains 17 residues. Unmatched junction bases numbered 9, after V lost 4 bases and J lost 0 bases. Germline CDR1 is MDHEN and CDR2 is SYDVKM. The CDR3 here is CASSSRLGLADSYEQYF. The CDR3 DNA reads TGTGCCAGCAGTTCGAGATTAGGACTAGCGGACTCCTACGAGCAGTACTTC.

The V call is TRBV12-5, the J call TRBJ2-3; 11 bases are shared with TRBD2. This CDR3 is 15 amino acids long. Germline values: CDR1 LGHNT, CDR2 FRNRAP. Trimming cost V 4 bases and J 4 bases; bases outside gene matches: 4. The CDR3 here is CASGSSGRYADTQYF. Here the CDR3 DNA reads TGTGCTAGTGGTTCTAGCGGGAGGTACGCAGATACGCAGTATTTT. The full variable domain, rest sourced from reference TRBV12-5 and TRBJ2-3, is DARVTQTPRHKVTEMGQEVTMRCQPILGHNTVFWYRQTMMQGLELLAYFRNRAPLDDSGMPKDRFSAEMPDATLATLKIQPSEPRDSAVYFCASGSSGRYADTQYFGPGTRLTVL.

Regarding this clone: At one of its ends the junction is not consistent with the germline gene, which may arise from a read error. CDR3 region: CASSSGDSGANVPTF. CDR3 sequence (DNA): TGTGCCAGCAGCTCTGGCGACTCTGGGGCCAACGTCCCGACTTTC. The chain couples TRBV9 to TRBJ2-6; maybe TRBD1 (5 bases). The CDR3 contains 15 residues. CDR1 SGDLS and CDR2 YYNGEE come from the germline V gene.

The chain links TRBV5-6 to TRBJ2-7; possible D gene TRBD2, 6 bases. Germline CDR1 SGHDT, CDR2 YYEEEE. The CDR3 extends over 18 amino acids. V lost 1 base and J lost 2, with 22 bases in between. CDR3 sequence: CASSLRFLGREETYEQYF. Here the CDR3 DNA reads TGTGCCAGCAGCTTGAGGTTTTTGGGCAGGGAGGAGACCTACGAGCAGTACTTC. The full variable domain, its missing parts supplied by reference TRBV5-6 and TRBJ2-7, is DAGVTQSPTHLIKTRGQQVTLRCSPKSGHDTVSWYQQALGQGPQFIFQYYEEEERQRGNFPDRFSGHQFPNYSSELNVNALLLGDSALYLCASSLRFLGREETYEQYFGPGTRLTVT.

This clone was counted between two and nine times. The V call is TRBV4-2, the J call TRBJ1-6; D gene uncertain. The V and J ends lost 0 bases and 11 bases respectively, with 8 bases between them. This CDR3 region has 13 residues. Germline loops: CDR1 LGHNA, CDR2 YNFKEQ. In DNA, the CDR3 is TGTGCCAGCAGCCAAGACAGGACTACACCCCTCCACTTT. Translating it yields CASSQDRTTPLHF.

This sequence joins TRBV7-8 and TRBJ2-2, with a tentative D call TRBD2 (6 bases). The CDR3 has 15 residues. CDR1 and CDR2 from the germline V gene are SGHVS and FQNEAQ. V was cut by 2 bases and J by 4 bases, with 11 bases left in between. The CDR3 coding sequence is TGTGCCAGCAGCTTATTTGTGGGGGGCACCGGGGAGCTGTTTTTT. Its protein product is CASSLFVGGTGELFF.

The DNA of the CDR3 is TGTGCCAGCAGTCCATCCTCGACACTGGTCTCCTACGAGCAGTACTTC. As protein: CASSPSSTLVSYEQYF. The chain joins TRBV28 to TRBJ2-7; no firm D call. CDR1 is MDHEN and CDR2 is SYDVKM in the germline V gene. The CDR3 has 16 residues. V dropped 5 bases and J dropped 0 bases, with 17 bases sitting between them.

The chain joins TRBV27 to TRBJ2-7, with a weak D call TRBD2 (5 bases). Germline loops: CDR1 MNHEY, CDR2 SMNVEV (reference sequence). The CDR3 has 15 amino acids. The V end lost 2 bases, the J end lost 2 bases, and 13 bases lay between the germline ends. CDR3 loop: CASSLTGKGPYEQYF. CDR3 DNA: TGTGCCAGCAGTTTAACGGGGAAAGGGCCCTACGAGCAGTACTTC.

The chain uses TRBV5-4 and TRBJ2-1; 16 nucleotides match TRBD2. The CDR3 is 18 amino acids. The ends lost 1 base at V and 7 bases at J; junction bases unmatched: 8. Per the germline V gene, CDR1 is SGHNT and CDR2 is YYREEE (reference sequence). The CDR3 region is CASSLSTGLAGGWNEQFF. DNA for the CDR3: TGTGCCAGCAGCTTGTCGACGGGACTAGCGGGGGGGTGGAATGAGCAGTTCTTC.

The chain carries TRBV21-1 and TRBJ1-4. TRBV21-1 constitutes a pseudogene. The CDR3 extends over 15 amino acids. CDR3 coding DNA: TGTGCCAGCCCGCCGGCGGAAGCAACTAATGAAAAACTGTTTTTT. Protein product: CASPPAEATNEKLFF.

This clone has only a few counts. The rearrangement uses TRBV6-1 and TRBJ1-1; D is unclear. Deletions cut 7 bases from V and 3 bases from J, with 15 bases between. CDR1 is MNHNS and CDR2 is SASEGT in the germline V gene. This CDR3 has 14 residues. The CDR3 loop is CASTGEVGDTEAFF. The CDR3 nucleotides are TGTGCCAGCACCGGGGAGGTCGGGGACACTGAAGCTTTCTTT.

J is TRBJ1-1 and V is TRBV11-1; 8 bases are shared with TRBD1. This CDR3 contains 13 residues. V dropped 5 bases and J dropped 3; count of bases not matched to a gene: 2. CDR1 is SGHAT, CDR2 FQDESV, per germline (reference sequence). Here the CDR3 reads CASSAQGDTEAFF. The CDR3 DNA reads TGTGCCAGCAGCGCACAGGGGGACACTGAAGCTTTCTTT.

The chain links TRBV5-1 to TRBJ2-7, with 9 bases fitting TRBD1. The CDR3 is 15 residues long. The V segment lost 4 bases and the J segment 2 bases; nucleotides outside the gene matches: 7. CDR1 and CDR2 from the germline V gene are SGHRS and YFSETQ. The CDR3 region is CASSPETGGAYEQYF. The CDR3 nucleotides are TGCGCCAGCAGCCCAGAGACAGGGGGGGCCTACGAGCAGTACTTC.

CDR3 sequence (DNA): TGCAGCGTTGAAGACCAAAAGGAAGGGACAGGGGGAGGCTACACCTTC. It codes for CSVEDQKEGTGGGYTF. The chain couples TRBV29-1 to TRBJ1-2, with 11 bases identical to TRBD1. The V gene end was trimmed by 0 bases and the J gene end by 8 bases; junction bases not matched to a gene: 11. Per the germline V gene, CDR1 is SQVTM and CDR2 is ANQGSEA. CDR3 length: 16 amino acids.

A few counts support this clone. The CDR3 coding sequence is TGCGCCAGCCGACAACCGGGACAGGGGAGTAAGGGCACTGAAGCTTTCTTT. Translation: CASRQPGQGSKGTEAFF. The V call is TRBV4-1, the J call TRBJ1-1; TRBD1 matches at 10 bases. With 8 bases clipped from V and 4 bases from J, the junction kept 16 bases outside the gene matches. This CDR3 has 17 residues. CDR1 is MGHRA, CDR2 YSYEKL, per germline.